This T cell receptor (beta chain) was retrieved from a study of post-analysis software for immune sequencing data. Regarding the study as a whole: Controls had lower frequencies than patients of about 5 TRBV segments, which included TRBV5-6, TRBV5-1 and TRBV20-1. Significantly lower normalized Chao1 diversity was seen in multiple sclerosis patients than in controls. Samples sharing a preparation batch grouped tightly together when assessed by F measure.

Regarding this clonotype: Antigen unknown. At one boundary the junction diverges from the germline segment, which might be a read error.

Carried by the TCR beta cDNA libraries were unique molecular identifiers. One entry per CDR3 protein, called by TCRdb with MiXCR from the PCR reads. Of 600,000 to 750,000 distinct CDR3 sequences detected, over 45% appear once; the ten largest clones hold 10% to 12%. Germline V gene sequence: CDR1 SGHTA, CDR2 FQGNSA. CDR3 size: 15 residues. The chain joins TRBV7-2 to TRBJ2-3; D ambiguous. Sequencing used blood. The source of this sequence is a girl aged 2 to 9 with multiple sclerosis. The CDR3 sequence is CASTLTLKGADTQYF. The CDR3 region has the DNA TGTGCCAGCACCTTAACTCTGAAGGGTGCAGATACGCAGTATTTT.